Listed below are T cell receptor beta chains from one sample, sequenced in a study of T cell responses to AZD1222 COVID-19 vaccine. Profiling relied on immunoSEQ multiplex PCR, and the TCRdb table lists in-frame clones only, not all of them. The repertoire holds about 160,000 clones, with about 90% as singletons. The sequencing used peripheral blood, collected 28 days after the second AZD1222 dose. These receptors originate from an adult who received the AZD1222 COVID-19 vaccine. Each CDR3 is given with its conserved first and last residue. D genes are given only for firm matches. Size values are once, few and many counts, or a class for expanded clones, and some rows have none.

>TRBJ1-1|.|TRBV20-1|.
TGCAGTGCTGTGACGGTAGAAGCTTTCTTT
CSAVTVEAFF
>TRBJ2-3|TRBD2|TRBV2|.
TGTGCCAGCAGTGACGGAGCGGGGGGGCCGTGGCCCACAGATACGCAGTATTTT
CASSDGAGGPWPTDTQYF
>TRBJ2-3|.|TRBV6-6|.
TGTGCCACCCACCCAAGGGGCAGGGATACGCAGTATTTT
CATHPRGRDTQYF
>TRBJ1-2|TRBD1|TRBV30|.
TGTGCCTGGAAACAGGGGCGAATAAACTATGGCTACACCTTC
CAWKQGRINYGYTF
>TRBJ1-6|TRBD1|TRBV30|.
TGTGCCTGGAGGGGACAGGTCGAAAATTCACCCCTCCACTTT
CAWRGQVENSPLHF
>TRBJ1-2|TRBD1|TRBV9|.
TGTGCCAGCAGCGGGACAGGTTCTAACTATGGCTACACCTTC
CASSGTGSNYGYTF
>TRBJ2-7|TRBD1|TRBV28|.
TGTGCCAGCAGCACCTACAGGGGGCCTACCTACGAGCAGTACTTC
CASSTYRGPTYEQYF
>TRBJ1-2|TRBD1|TRBV18|few
TGTGCCAGCTCACTTATCTATCAACAGGGGGCAGGTGGCTACACCTTC
CASSLIYQQGAGGYTF
>TRBJ2-7|.|TRBV5-6|.
TGTGCCAGCAGTCAACGAGGACTCCACCACGAGCAGTACTTC
CASSQRGLHHEQYF
>TRBJ1-3|.|TRBV27|.
TGTGCCAGCAGTTTTCGATCCGGAAACACCATATATTTT
CASSFRSGNTIYF
>TRBJ2-7|TRBD1|TRBV19|.
TGTGCCAGTAGGTGGACAGGGATCTCCTACGAGCAGTACTTC
CASRWTGISYEQYF
>TRBJ2-5|TRBD2|TRBV4-2|once
TGTGCCAGCAGCCCAGGACTAGCGGGGGGCCAAGAGACCCAGTACTTC
CASSPGLAGGQETQYF
>TRBJ1-1|.|TRBV5-1|.
TGCGCCAGCAGCCTGGACTGGCAGAACACTGAAGCTTTCTTT
CASSLDWQNTEAFF
>TRBJ2-2|.|TRBV6-1|.
TGTGCCAGCAGTGAAGCAGGTCCCGGGGAGCTGTTTTTT
CASSEAGPGELFF
>TRBJ2-5|TRBD2|TRBV12-3/TRBV12-4|.
TGTGCCACCAGCGGGGGGGCATTCGAGACCCAGTACTTC
CATSGGAFETQYF
>TRBJ1-5|.|TRBV7-2|.
TGTGCCAGCAGCCCACAGGACAGCCGCAATCAGCCCCAGCATTTT
CASSPQDSRNQPQHF
>TRBJ1-3|.|TRBV6-5|.
TGTGCCAGCAGTTACTCGCGGGAGAAGGGTGGAAACACCATATATTTT
CASSYSREKGGNTIYF
>TRBJ1-6|.|TRBV6-1|.
TGTGCCAGCAGTGACAGGAGTTCTAAGTCACCCCTCCACTTT
CASSDRSSKSPLHF
>TRBJ1-6|TRBD1|TRBV7-9|.
TGTGCCAGCAGCCCTCGACAGGGCTCTAATTCACCCCTCCACTTT
CASSPRQGSNSPLHF
>TRBJ1-1|.|TRBV5-4|.
TGTGCCAGCAGCTTTGATAGCGGGCTGTACACTGAAGCTTTCTTT
CASSFDSGLYTEAFF
>TRBJ1-2|TRBD1|TRBV3-1/TRBV3-2|.
TGTGCCAGCAGTCCCGGGACAGGGGCCTATGGCTACACCTTC
CASSPGTGAYGYTF
>TRBJ2-2|TRBD2|TRBV7-6|.
TGTGCCAGCAGCGCTACTAGCGGGGGGGCAGTCGGGGAGCTGTTTTTT
CASSATSGGAVGELFF
>TRBJ1-1|TRBD1|TRBV4-1|.
TGCGCCAGCAGCCGGACAGGGCGGAGGACTGAAGCTTTCTTT
CASSRTGRRTEAFF
>TRBJ1-1|.|TRBV12-5|.
TGTGCTAGTGGTTTGGCAAGCTCGGACAGGAACACTGAAGCTTTCTTT
CASGLASSDRNTEAFF
>TRBJ2-1|TRBD2|TRBV27|.
TGTGCCAGCAGTTTCTCTAGCGGACGCTCCTACAATGAGCAGTTCTTC
CASSFSSGRSYNEQFF